The T cell receptor (beta chain) described here comes from a study of blood T cell repertoires in COVID-19. Generated by immunoSEQ multiplex PCR, the TCRdb table keeps only in-frame clones and is missing some. The sample lists 90,000 to 100,000 clones; 90% were seen once. J gave up 4 bases and V 6 bases, and 7 bases lay outside the gene matches. This CDR3 comprises 14 residues. Germline V gene data show CDR1 as LGHNT and CDR2 as FRNRAP. The chain employs TRBV12-5 and TRBJ2-5; 8 bases align to TRBD2. This TCR derives from a man in his fifties or sixties with acute or convalescent COVID-19. The sequencing input was peripheral blood. CDR3 sequence (DNA): TGTGCTAGTGGGCCGGGACTAGAGGGAGAGACCCAGTACTTC. Translating it yields CASGPGLEGETQYF.